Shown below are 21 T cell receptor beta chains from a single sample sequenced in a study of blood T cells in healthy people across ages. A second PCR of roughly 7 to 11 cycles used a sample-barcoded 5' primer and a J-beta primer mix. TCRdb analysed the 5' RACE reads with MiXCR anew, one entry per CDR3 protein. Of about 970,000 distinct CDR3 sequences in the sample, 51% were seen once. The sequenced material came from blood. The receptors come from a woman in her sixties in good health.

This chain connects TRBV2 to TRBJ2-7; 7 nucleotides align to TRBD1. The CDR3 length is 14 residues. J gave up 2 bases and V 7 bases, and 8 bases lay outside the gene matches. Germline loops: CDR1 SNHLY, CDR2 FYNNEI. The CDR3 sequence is CASTLKTGPYEQYF. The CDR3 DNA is TGTGCCAGCACCCTTAAGACAGGGCCCTACGAGCAGTACTTC. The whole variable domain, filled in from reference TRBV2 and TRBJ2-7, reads EPEVTQTPSHQVTQMGQEVILRCVPISNHLYFYWYRQILGQKVEFLVSFYNNEISEKSEIFDDQFSVERPDGSNFTLKIRSTKLEDSAMYFCASTLKTGPYEQYFGPGTRLTVT.

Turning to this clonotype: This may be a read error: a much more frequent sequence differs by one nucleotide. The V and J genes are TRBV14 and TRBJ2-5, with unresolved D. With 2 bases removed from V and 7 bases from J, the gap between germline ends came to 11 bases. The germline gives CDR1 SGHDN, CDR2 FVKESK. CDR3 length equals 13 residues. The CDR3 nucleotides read TGTGCCAGCAGCCAATACCGGCAGACGACCCAGTACTTC. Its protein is CASSQYRQTTQYF. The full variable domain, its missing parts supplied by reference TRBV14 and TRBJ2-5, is EAGVTQFPSHSVIEKGQTVTLRCDPISGHDNLYWYRRVMGKEIKFLLHFVKESKQDESGMPNNRFLAERTGGTYSTLKVQPAELEDSGVYFCASSQYRQTTQYFGPGTRLLVL.

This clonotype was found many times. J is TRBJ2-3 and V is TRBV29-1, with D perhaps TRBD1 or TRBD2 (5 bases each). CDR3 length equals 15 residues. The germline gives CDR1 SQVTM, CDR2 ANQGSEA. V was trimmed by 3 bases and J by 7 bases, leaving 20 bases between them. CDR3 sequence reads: CSVDARGGQGNTQYF. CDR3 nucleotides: TGCAGCGTTGACGCGCGCGGCGGGCAGGGCAATACGCAGTATTTT.

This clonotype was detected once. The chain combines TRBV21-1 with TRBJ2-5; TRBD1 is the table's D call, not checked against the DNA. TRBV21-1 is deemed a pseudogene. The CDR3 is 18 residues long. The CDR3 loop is CASSYSRGGFFLSETQYF. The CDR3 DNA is TGTGCCAGCAGCTATTCAAGGGGCGGGTTTTTCCTTTCAGAGACCCAGTACTTC.

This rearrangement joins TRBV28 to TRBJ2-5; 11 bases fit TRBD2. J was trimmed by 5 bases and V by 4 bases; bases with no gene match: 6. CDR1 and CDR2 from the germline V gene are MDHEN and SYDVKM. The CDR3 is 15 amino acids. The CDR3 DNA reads TGTGCCAGCAGTTATAGCGGGAGGGGGACGGAGACCCAGTACTTC. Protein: CASSYSGRGTETQYF.

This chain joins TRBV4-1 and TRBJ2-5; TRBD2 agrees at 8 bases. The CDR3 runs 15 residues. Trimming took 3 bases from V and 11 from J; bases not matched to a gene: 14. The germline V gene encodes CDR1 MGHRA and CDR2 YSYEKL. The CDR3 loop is CASSQGLTSAGEQYF. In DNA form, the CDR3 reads TGCGCCAGCAGCCAGGGCCTGACTAGCGCGGGTGAGCAGTACTTC.

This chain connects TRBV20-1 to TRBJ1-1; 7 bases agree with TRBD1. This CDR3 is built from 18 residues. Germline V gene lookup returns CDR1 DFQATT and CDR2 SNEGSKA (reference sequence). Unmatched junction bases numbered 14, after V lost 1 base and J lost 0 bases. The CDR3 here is CSARGPRQGGPVNTEAFF. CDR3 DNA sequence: TGCAGTGCTAGAGGCCCTAGACAGGGCGGCCCTGTGAACACTGAAGCTTTCTTT.

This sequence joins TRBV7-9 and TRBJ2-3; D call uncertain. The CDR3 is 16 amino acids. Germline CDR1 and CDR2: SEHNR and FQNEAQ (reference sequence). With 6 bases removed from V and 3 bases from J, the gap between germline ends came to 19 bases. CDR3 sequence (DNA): TGTGCCAGCAGTCCTGGTGTAGTCTTTACTACAGATACGCAGTATTTT. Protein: CASSPGVVFTTDTQYF.

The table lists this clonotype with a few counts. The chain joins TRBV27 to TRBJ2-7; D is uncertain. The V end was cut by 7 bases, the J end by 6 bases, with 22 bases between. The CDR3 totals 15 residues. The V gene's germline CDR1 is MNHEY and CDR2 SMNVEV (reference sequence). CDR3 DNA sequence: TGTGCCAGCAATCCGAGCCCTGGCAGTCGGGTCGAGCAGTACTTC. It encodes CASNPSPGSRVEQYF.

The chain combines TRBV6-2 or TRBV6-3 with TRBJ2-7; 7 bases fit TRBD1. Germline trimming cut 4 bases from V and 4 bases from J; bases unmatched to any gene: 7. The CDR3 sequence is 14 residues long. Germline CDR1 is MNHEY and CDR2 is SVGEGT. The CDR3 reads CASSWGQPLYEQYF. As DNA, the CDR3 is TGTGCCAGCAGTTGGGGACAGCCCCTTTACGAGCAGTACTTC.

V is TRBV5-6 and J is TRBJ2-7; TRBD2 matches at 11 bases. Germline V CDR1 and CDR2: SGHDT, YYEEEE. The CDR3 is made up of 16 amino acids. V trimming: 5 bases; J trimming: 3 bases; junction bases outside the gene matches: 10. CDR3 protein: CASSSSLAGGVYEQYF. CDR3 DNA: TGTGCCAGCAGTTCTTCTTTAGCGGGAGGGGTCTACGAGCAGTACTTC.

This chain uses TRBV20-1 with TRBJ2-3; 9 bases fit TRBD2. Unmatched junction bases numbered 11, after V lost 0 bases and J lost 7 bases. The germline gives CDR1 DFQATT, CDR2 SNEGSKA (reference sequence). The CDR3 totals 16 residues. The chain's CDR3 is CSARDPSGTWVNTQYF. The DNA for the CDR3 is TGCAGTGCTAGAGACCCTAGCGGGACCTGGGTGAATACGCAGTATTTT.

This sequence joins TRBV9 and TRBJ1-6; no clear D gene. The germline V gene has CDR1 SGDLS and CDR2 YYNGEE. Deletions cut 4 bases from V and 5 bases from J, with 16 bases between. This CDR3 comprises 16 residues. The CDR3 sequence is CASSPQTQTHNSPLHF. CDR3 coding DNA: TGTGCCAGCAGCCCCCAAACGCAAACGCATAATTCACCCCTCCACTTT.

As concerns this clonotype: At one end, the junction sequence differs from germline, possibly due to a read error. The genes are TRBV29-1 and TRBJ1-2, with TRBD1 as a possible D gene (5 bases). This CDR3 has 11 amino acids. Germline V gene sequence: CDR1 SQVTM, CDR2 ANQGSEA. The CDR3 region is CSVDRDYGCTF. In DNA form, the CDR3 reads TGCAGCGTTGACAGGGACTATGGCTGCACCTTC.

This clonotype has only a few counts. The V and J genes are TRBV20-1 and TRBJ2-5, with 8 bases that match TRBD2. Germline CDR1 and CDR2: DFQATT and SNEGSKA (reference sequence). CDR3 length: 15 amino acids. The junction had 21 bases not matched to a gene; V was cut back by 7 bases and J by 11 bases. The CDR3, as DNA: TGCAGTGGCTGGCAGCGGGAGCGACTCTCTGGTGAGCAGTACTTC. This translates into CSGWQRERLSGEQYF.

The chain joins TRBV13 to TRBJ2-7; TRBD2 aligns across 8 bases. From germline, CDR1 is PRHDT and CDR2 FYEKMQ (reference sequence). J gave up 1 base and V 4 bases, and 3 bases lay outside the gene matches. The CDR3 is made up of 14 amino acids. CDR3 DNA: TGTGCCAGCAGCTCGGGGGGGGTTTCCTACGAGCAGTACTTC. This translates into CASSSGGVSYEQYF.

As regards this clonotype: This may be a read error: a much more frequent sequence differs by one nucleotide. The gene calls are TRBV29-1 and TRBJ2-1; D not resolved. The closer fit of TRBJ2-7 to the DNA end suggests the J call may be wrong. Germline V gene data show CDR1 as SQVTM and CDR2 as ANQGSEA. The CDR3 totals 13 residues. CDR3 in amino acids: CSALVGSYNEQYF. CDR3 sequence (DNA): TGCAGCGCTCTAGTGGGATCCTACAATGAGCAGTACTTC.

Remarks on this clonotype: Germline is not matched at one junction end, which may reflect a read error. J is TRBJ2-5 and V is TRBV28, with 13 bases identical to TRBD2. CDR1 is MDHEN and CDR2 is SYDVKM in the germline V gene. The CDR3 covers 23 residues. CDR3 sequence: CASSPPPAYTRTSGSSSQEAQYF. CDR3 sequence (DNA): TGTGCCAGCAGTCCTCCCCCGGCCTACACTAGGACTAGCGGGAGCTCATCCCAAGAGGCCCAGTACTTC.

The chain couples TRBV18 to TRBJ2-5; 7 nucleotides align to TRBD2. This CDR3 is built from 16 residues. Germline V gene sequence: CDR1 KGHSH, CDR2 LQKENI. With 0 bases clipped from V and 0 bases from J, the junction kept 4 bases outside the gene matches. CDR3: CASSPPGGTDQETQYF. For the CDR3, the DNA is TGTGCCAGCTCACCACCGGGGGGGACGGACCAAGAGACCCAGTACTTC.

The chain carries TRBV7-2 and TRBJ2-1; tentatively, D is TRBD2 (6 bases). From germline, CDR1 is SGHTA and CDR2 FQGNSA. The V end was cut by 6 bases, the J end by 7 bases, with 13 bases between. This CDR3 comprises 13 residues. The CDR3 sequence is CASRQTGTNEQFF. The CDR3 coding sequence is TGTGCCAGCAGACAGACCGGGACTAATGAGCAGTTCTTC.

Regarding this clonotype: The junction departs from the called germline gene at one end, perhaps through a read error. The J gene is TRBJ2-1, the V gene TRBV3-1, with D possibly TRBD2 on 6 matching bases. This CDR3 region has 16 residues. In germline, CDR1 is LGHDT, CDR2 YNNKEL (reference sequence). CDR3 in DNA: TGTGCCAGCAACCAAGTTTCCGTGAATTACGGGGGTGAGCAGTTCTTC. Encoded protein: CASNQVSVNYGGEQFF.